The 8 T cell receptor beta chains below come from one sample, sequenced in a study of blood T cell repertoires in COVID-19. The protocol was immunoSEQ multiplex PCR, while the TCRdb copy is restricted to in-frame clones and leaves out a portion. This sample has roughly 150,000 clones, with about 90% found just once. The source material was peripheral blood. Receptors originate from a man of 80 years or more with acute or convalescent COVID-19.

This chain connects TRBV5-1 to TRBJ1-4, with D possibly TRBD1 on 6 matching bases. This CDR3 spans 15 amino acids. Germline V CDR1 and CDR2: SGHRS, YFSETQ. The V end was cut by 4 bases, the J end by 5 bases, with 15 bases between. This CDR3 reads CASSQQGALNEKLFF. Here the CDR3 DNA reads TGCGCCAGCAGCCAACAGGGCGCCCTAAATGAAAAACTGTTTTTT. Supplemented by reference TRBV5-1 and TRBJ1-4, the full variable domain reads KAGVTQTPRYLIKTRGQQVTLSCSPISGHRSVSWYQQTPGQGLQFLFEYFSETQRNKGNFPGRFSGRQFSNSRSEMNVSTLELGDSALYLCASSQQGALNEKLFFGSGTQLSVL.

On this clone itself: The same CDR3 also results from other DNA sequences found in this sample. The J gene is TRBJ1-2, the V gene TRBV6-5, with 7 bases fitting TRBD1. Per the germline V gene, CDR1 is MNHEY and CDR2 is SVGAGI. This CDR3 has 14 residues. Losses at the gene ends were 0 bases for V and 4 bases for J; bases not matched to a gene: 2. CDR3 residues: CASSYSQGGYGYTF. The CDR3 DNA follows: TGTGCCAGCAGTTACTCCCAGGGGGGCTATGGCTACACCTTC.

The V and J genes are TRBV19 and TRBJ1-5; perhaps TRBD1 as D (5 bases). Trimming removed 4 bases from V and 0 bases from J, with 25 bases in between. The CDR3 spans 20 residues. Germline CDR1 is LNHDA and CDR2 is SQIVND (reference sequence). CDR3: CASSSRHGRTRALSNQPQHF. The CDR3 region has the DNA TGTGCCAGTAGTAGCCGTCACGGCAGAACCAGGGCCCTTAGCAATCAGCCCCAGCATTTT.

The chain has TRBV7-2 and TRBJ1-4; TRBD1 matches 8 bases. CDR3 length: 16 residues. CDR1 is SGHTA and CDR2 is FQGNSA in the germline V gene. J lost 5 bases, V lost 1 base, and 6 bases had no gene match. The CDR3 region is CASSLVFGQGNEKLFF. The DNA for the CDR3 is TGTGCCAGCAGCTTAGTCTTCGGACAGGGAAATGAAAAACTGTTTTTT. The entire variable domain, with the rest obtained from reference TRBV7-2 and TRBJ1-4, is as follows: GAGVSQSPSNKVTEKGKDVELRCDPISGHTALYWYRQSLGQGLEFLIYFQGNSAPDKSGLPSDRFSAERTGGSVSTLTIQRTQQEDSAVYLCASSLVFGQGNEKLFFGSGTQLSVL.

The rearrangement joins TRBV25-1 to TRBJ2-6; no firm D call. This CDR3 comprises 16 residues. The V gene's germline CDR1 is MGHDK and CDR2 SYGVNS. Trimming took off 3 bases at V and 0 bases at J, with 9 bases between the two ends. CDR3 DNA sequence: TGTGCCAGCAGTGATAGCAGCCCCTCTGGGGCCAACGTCCTGACTTTC. Translated: CASSDSSPSGANVLTF.

V usage is TRBV21-1 and J usage is TRBJ2-2; the DNA was not compared with TRBD1, the D call given in the table. TRBV21-1 is a recognized pseudogene. This CDR3 contains 17 residues. The CDR3 DNA follows: TGTGCCAGCAGCAAAGTCGTCTGGGACAGGTTCACCGGGGAGCTGTTTTTT. Translating it yields CASSKVVWDRFTGELFF.

V usage is TRBV7-2 and J usage is TRBJ1-2; maybe TRBD1 (6 bases). Germline lookup yields CDR1 SGHTA and CDR2 FQGNSA. CDR3 size: 15 residues. V was shortened by 4 bases and J by 0 bases, with 12 bases between the two germline ends. CDR3: CASSYTGQSNYGYTF. The CDR3 region has the DNA TGTGCCAGCAGCTATACGGGACAATCTAACTATGGCTACACCTTC. Based on the CDR3 plus reference TRBV7-2 and TRBJ1-2, the full variable domain is GAGVSQSPSNKVTEKGKDVELRCDPISGHTALYWYRQSLGQGLEFLIYFQGNSAPDKSGLPSDRFSAERTGGSVSTLTIQRTQQEDSAVYLCASSYTGQSNYGYTFGSGTRLTVV.

The V call is TRBV6-5, the J call TRBJ1-5; D uncertain. This CDR3 is 14 amino acids long. Germline CDR1 reads MNHEY; CDR2 reads SVGAGI. The ends were cut back, 6 bases at V and 4 bases at J, with 13 bases in the middle. The CDR3 here is CASSFTGVNQPQHF. The CDR3 DNA reads as TGTGCCAGCAGCTTCACCGGGGTGAATCAGCCCCAGCATTTT.